Detailed here is one T cell receptor beta chain. The data were obtained in a study of patients and donors after allogeneic stem cell transplantation. MiXCR, applied by TCRdb to the RT-PCR reads, yields one record per CDR3 protein. The repertoire holds 900,000 to 1,000,000 distinct CDR3 sequences, with about a sixth as singletons. The sample comprised blood, either unsorted or a sorted T cell fraction (not recorded which). The sequence was collected from a human donor who was either an allogeneic HSCT recipient or a stem cell or donor lymphocyte infusion donor (not recorded which). It is not recorded whose cells these are; they may come from a transplant donor.

CDR3 amino acids: CASSQARGTSSNYGYTF. The CDR3 DNA follows: TGTGCCAGCAGCCAAGCACGAGGGACGAGTTCTAACTATGGCTACACCTTC. V is TRBV14 and J is TRBJ1-2, with D maybe TRBD1 (5 bases). Germline values: CDR1 SGHDN, CDR2 FVKESK. CDR3 length: 17 amino acids. V lost 1 base and J lost 0, with 15 bases in between.